The 3 T cell receptor beta chains listed next were all sequenced from one sample in a study of beta chain features in type 1 diabetes. Reverse transcription of all isolated RNA meant that expressed TCRB transcripts were sequenced. The method was immunoSEQ multiplex PCR; TCRdb's version includes in-frame clones alone and lacks a portion of them. This table has some 230,000 clones, about 10% appearing once. Sequencing was carried out using naive CD4+ T cells from blood. The receptors originated from a woman younger than 35 in good health.

The chain employs TRBV6-1 and TRBJ1-2, with 7 bases aligning to TRBD1. Germline V gene data show CDR1 as MNHNS and CDR2 as SASEGT. The CDR3 sequence is 17 residues long. Unmatched junction bases numbered 9, after V lost 0 bases and J lost 2 bases. The CDR3 sequence is CASSEATWGQSNYGYTF. Written as DNA, the CDR3 is TGTGCCAGCAGTGAAGCGACTTGGGGACAGAGCAACTATGGCTACACCTTC.

The sample holds a few counts of this clone. This CDR3 is CASSTPGPQETQYF. In nucleotides, the CDR3 is TGCGCCAGCAGTACTCCAGGGCCACAAGAGACCCAGTACTTC. V usage is TRBV5-1 and J usage is TRBJ2-5; D perhaps matches TRBD1 (5 bases). Germline V gene sequence: CDR1 SGHRS, CDR2 YFSETQ. With 5 bases removed from V and 2 bases from J, the gap between germline ends came to 13 bases. The CDR3 covers 14 residues.

The rearrangement uses TRBV18 and TRBJ2-5, with TRBD1 matching 7 bases. CDR1 is KGHSH, CDR2 LQKENI, per germline. The CDR3 is 13 residues long. Trimming cost V 4 bases and J 3 bases; bases outside gene matches: 2. CDR3 protein: CASSLTGEETQYF. Here the CDR3 DNA reads TGTGCCAGCTCACTCACAGGGGAAGAGACCCAGTACTTC.